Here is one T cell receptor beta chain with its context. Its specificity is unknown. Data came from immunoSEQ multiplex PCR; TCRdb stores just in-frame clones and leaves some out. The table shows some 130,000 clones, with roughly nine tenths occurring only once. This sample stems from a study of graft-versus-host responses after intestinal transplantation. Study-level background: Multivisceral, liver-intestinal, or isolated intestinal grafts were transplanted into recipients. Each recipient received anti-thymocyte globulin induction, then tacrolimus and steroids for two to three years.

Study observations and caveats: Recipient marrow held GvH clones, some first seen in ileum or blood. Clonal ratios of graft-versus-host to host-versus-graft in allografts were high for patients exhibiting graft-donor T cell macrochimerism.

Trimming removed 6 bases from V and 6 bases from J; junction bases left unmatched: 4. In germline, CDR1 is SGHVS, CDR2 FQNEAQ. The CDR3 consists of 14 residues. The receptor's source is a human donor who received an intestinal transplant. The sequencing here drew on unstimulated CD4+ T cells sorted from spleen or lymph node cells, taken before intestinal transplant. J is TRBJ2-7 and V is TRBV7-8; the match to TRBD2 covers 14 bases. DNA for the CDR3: TGTGCCAGCAGGCCGGGACTAGCGGGGGCCGAGCAGTACTTC. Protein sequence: CASRPGLAGAEQYF.